Presented here are 18 T cell receptor beta chains from one specimen sequenced in a study of cytomegalovirus exposure and HLA in healthy donors. Primers: 60 Vbeta forward and 13 Jbeta reverse. Method: immunoSEQ multiplex PCR; TCRdb's copy keeps in-frame clones and lacks some. Here the sample spans around 180,000 clones, roughly 87% being singletons. The sequenced sample was PBMCs. These receptors came from a girl in the first two years of life in good health and CMV-seronegative.

The chain has TRBV30 and TRBJ2-3, with 9 nucleotides matching TRBD2. The CDR3 is 15 amino acids. V lost 2 bases to trimming and J lost 2 bases; unmatched junction nucleotides: 5. Per the germline V gene, CDR1 is GTSNPN and CDR2 is SVGIG (reference sequence). In nucleotides, the CDR3 is TGTGCCTGGAGTCGAGGCGGGGGGGCCACAGATACGCAGTATTTT. Protein product: CAWSRGGGATDTQYF.

In DNA form, the CDR3 reads TGTGCCAGCAGCCCAGGGACAGGTCACACAGATACGCAGTATTTT. It translates to CASSPGTGHTDTQYF. The gene calls are TRBV11-2 and TRBJ2-3; 8 bases line up with TRBD1. The germline V gene has CDR1 SGHAT and CDR2 FQNNGV. J lost 2 bases, V lost 5 bases, and 6 bases had no gene match. This CDR3 has 15 amino acids.

The J gene is TRBJ2-6, the V gene TRBV11-2; perhaps TRBD2 as D (5 bases). Germline assignment: CDR1 SGHAT and CDR2 FQNNGV. Trimming shortened V by 5 bases and J by 3 bases, and 14 bases separated the two germline ends. The CDR3 loop spans 16 amino acids. The CDR3 spells CASSQPGSGGANVLTF. CDR3 sequence (DNA): TGTGCCAGCAGCCAACCGGGGTCTGGTGGGGCCAACGTCCTGACTTTC.

The rearrangement links TRBV9 to TRBJ1-6; D is perhaps TRBD1 (5 bases). Germline V gene data show CDR1 as SGDLS and CDR2 as YYNGEE. Trimming removed 0 bases at V and 8 bases at J, with 9 bases between. The length of the CDR3 is 14 residues. CDR3 nucleotides: TGTGCCAGCAGCGTAGGGACACAAGATTCACCCCTCCACTTT. This codes for CASSVGTQDSPLHF.

The V gene is TRBV12-2, the J gene TRBJ1-2; the D call of TRBD1 is as the table states it, not checked on the DNA. TRBV12-2 is noted as a pseudogene. The CDR3 runs to 13 residues. The CDR3 bases are TGTGCAAGTCGCTTAGTGGACAGGTTAGAGCTCACCTTC. Protein product: CASRLVDRLELTF.

This clone turned up a few times. V is TRBV29-1 and J is TRBJ1-2, with TRBD1 matching over 11 bases. Germline CDR1 SQVTM, CDR2 ANQGSEA. This CDR3 spans 13 amino acids. Trimming at V came to 7 bases and at J to 2 bases, leaving 3 bases not matched to a gene. CDR3 sequence: CSAGDRGNYGYTF. Here the CDR3 DNA reads TGCAGCGCTGGGGACAGGGGGAACTATGGCTACACCTTC.

This sequence joins TRBV30 and TRBJ1-4, with a possible D match to TRBD1 (6 bases). Germline CDR1 reads GTSNPN; CDR2 reads SVGIG (reference sequence). This CDR3 has 14 residues. Trimming left V 0 bases short and J 8 bases short, with 13 bases between. CDR3 amino acids: CAWSVQGQPEKLFF. The CDR3 nucleotides read TGTGCCTGGAGTGTACAAGGACAGCCCGAAAAACTGTTTTTT. The whole variable domain, filled in from reference TRBV30 and TRBJ1-4, reads SQTIHQWPATLVQPVGSPLSLECTVEGTSNPNLYWYRQAAGRGLQLLFYSVGIGQISSEVPQNLSASRPQDRQFILSSKKLLLSDSGFYLCAWSVQGQPEKLFFGSGTQLSVL.

This clone was counted once. This chain uses TRBV15 with TRBJ2-1, with D possibly TRBD1 on 8 matching bases. This CDR3 comprises 13 residues. V was shortened by 10 bases and J by 7 bases, with 17 bases between the two germline ends. Looked up from germline, CDR1 is LNHNV and CDR2 is YYDKDF (reference sequence). The CDR3 DNA is TGTGCCATCGCACAGGGGGGGTTTAATGAGCAGTTCTTC. It yields the protein CAIAQGGFNEQFF.

The CDR3: CASRTGDYGYTF. CDR3 sequence (DNA): TGTGCCAGTAGGACGGGGGATTATGGCTACACCTTC. V gene TRBV28 combines with J gene TRBJ1-2, with a tentative D call TRBD1 (5 bases). The germline gives CDR1 MDHEN, CDR2 SYDVKM. V lost 9 bases, J lost 5 bases, and 13 bases lay in between. This CDR3 is built from 12 residues.

V usage is TRBV7-9 and J usage is TRBJ2-1, with 8 bases lining up with TRBD1. After removal of 8 bases from V and 8 bases from J, the junction contained 11 bases not matched to a gene. This CDR3 is 14 amino acids long. Per the germline V gene, CDR1 is SEHNR and CDR2 is FQNEAQ (reference sequence). In DNA, the CDR3 is TGTGCCAGCTTGGACAGGGCGAGGAGGGATGAGCAGTTCTTC. Encoded protein: CASLDRARRDEQFF.

This clone was seen once. The chain employs TRBV19 and TRBJ2-5, with 10 bases identical to TRBD1. The ends lost 4 bases at V and 10 bases at J; junction bases unmatched: 15. The germline V gene encodes CDR1 LNHDA and CDR2 SQIVND (reference sequence). The CDR3 sequence is 16 residues long. The CDR3 loop is CASSTQAGTGDSVQYF. The DNA of the CDR3 is TGTGCCAGTAGTACCCAAGCCGGGACAGGGGATAGTGTCCAGTACTTC.

The chain employs TRBV5-1 and TRBJ2-5; 8 bases fit TRBD1. V was pared by 4 bases and J by 3 bases, with 5 bases of the junction left unmatched. The CDR3 contains 14 residues. Germline V gene sequence: CDR1 SGHRS, CDR2 YFSETQ. The CDR3 region is CASSKGQGKETQYF. CDR3 DNA sequence: TGCGCCAGCAGCAAAGGACAGGGAAAAGAGACCCAGTACTTC.

The chain couples TRBV5-1 to TRBJ2-5; D not resolved. Per the germline V gene, CDR1 is SGHRS and CDR2 is YFSETQ. The V end was cut by 0 bases, the J end by 3 bases, with 6 bases between. This CDR3 has 13 amino acids. CDR3 bases: TGCGCCAGCAGCTTGGGGCATAAAGAGACCCAGTACTTC. Translating it yields CASSLGHKETQYF. Full variable domain (outside the CDR3, taken from reference TRBV5-1 and TRBJ2-5): KAGVTQTPRYLIKTRGQQVTLSCSPISGHRSVSWYQQTPGQGLQFLFEYFSETQRNKGNFPGRFSGRQFSNSRSEMNVSTLELGDSALYLCASSLGHKETQYFGPGTRLLVL.

This clone was counted a single time. The chain couples TRBV9 to TRBJ1-2, with no clear D. The CDR3 is 12 amino acids. Germline V lookup: CDR1 SGDLS, CDR2 YYNGEE. Trimming took off 0 bases at V and 8 bases at J, with 8 bases between the two ends. The chain's CDR3 is CASSVDREGYTF. CDR3 nucleotide sequence: TGTGCCAGCAGCGTAGATCGGGAGGGCTACACCTTC.

CDR3 loop: CASSLGTGGGETQYF. The CDR3 DNA is TGTGCCAGCAGCCTCGGGACAGGGGGAGGAGAGACCCAGTACTTC. The chain uses TRBV9 and TRBJ2-5, with TRBD1 identical over 11 bases. V dropped 4 bases and J dropped 4; count of bases not matched to a gene: 6. There are 15 residues in the CDR3. Germline assignment: CDR1 SGDLS and CDR2 YYNGEE.

The J gene is TRBJ2-1, the V gene TRBV7-9, with TRBD2 matching over 9 bases. Germline assignment: CDR1 SEHNR and CDR2 FQNEAQ (reference sequence). The CDR3 consists of 15 residues. Unmatched junction bases numbered 3, after V lost 2 bases and J lost 4 bases. CDR3 region: CASSLMAGGYNEQFF. The CDR3 region has the DNA TGTGCCAGCAGCTTAATGGCGGGAGGGTACAATGAGCAGTTCTTC.

The chain recombines TRBV25-1 with TRBJ2-7; 7 bases align to TRBD2. CDR1 is MGHDK and CDR2 is SYGVNS in the germline V gene. V gave up 0 bases and J gave up 5 bases; unmatched junction bases: 7. This CDR3 is 15 amino acids long. The CDR3 reads CASSEYRASGHEQYF. The DNA of the CDR3 is TGTGCCAGCAGTGAATATCGGGCTAGCGGACACGAGCAGTACTTC.

V usage is TRBV2 and J usage is TRBJ1-6; a possible D gene is TRBD1 (5 bases). Germline values: CDR1 SNHLY, CDR2 FYNNEI. Trimming left V 7 bases short and J 8 bases short, with 9 bases between. This CDR3 has 12 residues. The CDR3 spells CASNQGDSPLHF. The CDR3 coding sequence is TGTGCCAGCAATCAAGGGGATTCACCCCTCCACTTT.